The next 8 T cell receptor beta chains were all read from a single sample in a study of T cell responses to AZD1222 COVID-19 vaccine. Sequenced by immunoSEQ multiplex PCR; TCRdb stores in-frame clones only, minus some. The repertoire holds under 300,000 clones, with approximately 93% as singletons. The sequencing used peripheral blood, collected on day 0 of AZD1222 vaccination. These receptors were collected from an adult in good health.

V gene TRBV5-4 combines with J gene TRBJ2-3; D is ambiguous. Trimming left V 0 bases short and J 0 bases short, with 5 bases between. The CDR3 totals 14 residues. In germline, CDR1 is SGHNT, CDR2 YYREEE (reference sequence). For the CDR3, the DNA is TGTGCCAGCAGCTTGGGAAGTAGCACAGATACGCAGTATTTT. Its protein product is CASSLGSSTDTQYF. Combining the CDR3 with reference TRBV5-4 and TRBJ2-3 gives the whole variable domain ETGVTQSPTHLIKTRGQQVTLRCSSQSGHNTVSWYQQALGQGPQFIFQYYREEENGRGNFPPRFSGLQFPNYSSELNVNALELDDSALYLCASSLGSSTDTQYFGPGTRLTVL.

J is TRBJ2-1 and V is TRBV5-1; D possibly corresponds to TRBD1 (6 bases). Germline V gene data show CDR1 as SGHRS and CDR2 as YFSETQ. The CDR3 extends over 13 amino acids. V dropped 4 bases and J dropped 6 bases, with 11 bases sitting between them. The CDR3 sequence: CASSQNRVNEQFF. The CDR3 DNA reads as TGCGCCAGCAGCCAAAACAGGGTCAATGAGCAGTTCTTC.

The rearrangement uses TRBV14 and TRBJ2-1; 7 bases fit TRBD2. This CDR3 spans 15 amino acids. CDR1 SGHDN and CDR2 FVKESK come from the germline V gene. V shed 1 base and J 4 bases; nucleotides not matched to a gene: 4. This CDR3 reads CASSQVQAGYNEQFF. In nucleotides, the CDR3 is TGTGCCAGCAGCCAAGTTCAAGCGGGGTACAATGAGCAGTTCTTC.

The chain combines TRBV5-4 with TRBJ2-7; 9 bases line up with TRBD1. Germline values: CDR1 SGHNT, CDR2 YYREEE (reference sequence). The CDR3 runs 15 residues. The V gene end was trimmed by 4 bases and the J gene end by 0 bases; junction bases not matched to a gene: 5. The CDR3 region is CASSQGQGASYEQYF. The DNA for the CDR3 is TGTGCCAGCAGCCAGGGACAGGGAGCCTCCTACGAGCAGTACTTC.

The rearrangement joins TRBV11-2 to TRBJ2-2, with D tentatively TRBD2 (5 bases). Germline V lookup: CDR1 SGHAT, CDR2 FQNNGV. This CDR3 is built from 14 residues. Trimming took 3 bases from V and 4 from J, leaving 9 bases between them. As DNA, the CDR3 is TGTGCCAGCAGCTTCATAGGGAGCACCGGGGAGCTGTTTTTT. Its protein is CASSFIGSTGELFF.

The rearrangement joins TRBV5-8 to TRBJ2-5; 15 bases match TRBD2. CDR3 length: 18 residues. V dropped 4 bases and J dropped 2; count of bases not matched to a gene: 9. From germline, CDR1 is SGHTS and CDR2 YDEGEE. The CDR3 region has the DNA TGTGCCAGCAGCGCCGGGACTAGCGGGGGGCCCAGGCAAGAGACCCAGTACTTC. Protein sequence: CASSAGTSGGPRQETQYF.

V usage is TRBV6-5 and J usage is TRBJ1-2, with D hard to call. The germline V and J ends were trimmed by 2 bases and 3 bases, with 10 bases remaining between them. Germline-derived CDR1 and CDR2 are MNHEY and SVGAGI. The CDR3 runs to 14 residues. The CDR3 coding sequence is TGTGCCAGCAGTTACGTGGGCGGCTACTATGGCTACACCTTC. Protein product: CASSYVGGYYGYTF.

The genes are TRBV7-6 and TRBJ1-3; D unresolved. The CDR3 contains 15 residues. Looked up from germline, CDR1 is SGHVS and CDR2 is FNYEAQ. Trimming shortened V by 2 bases and J by 0 bases, and 8 bases separated the two germline ends. CDR3 coding DNA: TGTGCCAGCAGCTTAAAATATGGCTCTGGAAACACCATATATTTT. It specifies CASSLKYGSGNTIYF.